The entry that follows covers one T cell receptor beta chain sequence. The CDR3 is cut off 3 residues early in the read; its end comes from the germline J gene. V was clipped by 2 bases and J by 6 bases; unmatched bases: 2. This CDR3 contains 15 residues. The V gene's germline CDR1 is SGHDT and CDR2 YYEEEE. The data were taken from a study of T cells in women clearing cervical HPV infection. Libraries were prepared by immunoSEQ multiplex PCR; TCRdb keeps only in-frame clonotypes and omits some of them. This listing includes tens of thousands of clones. The specimen sequenced was blood buffy coat. This TCR derives from a woman aged 18-69 years with a cervical HPV16 infection that either progressed to CIN3+ or cleared (not recorded which). The chain is built from TRBV5-6 and TRBJ2-2, with 12 bases lining up with TRBD2. The CDR3 DNA, read in part, is TGTGCCAGCAGCTTCCTAGCGGGAGGGTCCGGGGAG. Its protein product is CASSFLAGGSGE. The full CDR3 reads CASSFLAGGSGELFF. Variable domain in full (rest from reference TRBV5-6 and TRBJ2-2): DAGVTQSPTHLIKTRGQQVTLRCSPKSGHDTVSWYQQALGQGPQFIFQYYEEEERQRGNFPDRFSGHQFPNYSSELNVNALLLGDSALYLCASSFLAGGSGELFFGEGSRLTVL.